These 5 T cell receptor beta chains were sequenced from one sample in a study of PD-L1 blockade in urothelial cancer. This sample's time point: peripheral blood 6 weeks after treatment start. Generated by immunoSEQ multiplex PCR, the TCRdb table keeps only in-frame clones and is missing some. The sample yields about 51,000 clones, more than 75% seen once. Specimen: PBMCs, collected around atezolizumab (anti-PD-L1) treatment. These receptors originate from a man aged 55 to 69 with urothelial cancer.

This chain uses TRBV27 with TRBJ2-3; possible D gene TRBD1, 6 bases. Germline V gene data show CDR1 as MNHEY and CDR2 as SMNVEV (reference sequence). Trimming pared 5 bases from V and 6 bases from J, leaving 12 bases between. The CDR3 totals 13 residues. The CDR3, as DNA: TGTGCCAGCAGTCCCGGGACATCGGATACGCAGTATTTT. It yields the protein CASSPGTSDTQYF.

The count of this clone is one. The chain has TRBV5-1 and TRBJ1-4, with TRBD1 as a possible D gene (6 bases). V lost 4 bases, J lost 3 bases, and 13 bases lay in between. Looked up from germline, CDR1 is SGHRS and CDR2 is YFSETQ. The CDR3 sequence is 15 residues long. In DNA, the CDR3 is TGCGCCAGCAGCCCCCAGGGGAGTCCTAATGAAAAACTGTTTTTT. Its translation is CASSPQGSPNEKLFF.

The V and J genes are TRBV15 and TRBJ2-5; D is possibly TRBD2 (5 bases). V was shortened by 0 bases and J by 3 bases, with 8 bases between the two germline ends. The CDR3 totals 14 residues. Germline-derived CDR1 and CDR2 are LNHNV and YYDKDF (reference sequence). CDR3 amino acids: CATSRDLGEETQYF. DNA of the CDR3: TGTGCCACCAGCAGAGATCTGGGAGAAGAGACCCAGTACTTC.

The chain couples TRBV27 to TRBJ2-7; the D is unclear. Trimming pared 0 bases from V and 1 base from J, leaving 13 bases between. The CDR3 consists of 16 residues. From germline, CDR1 is MNHEY and CDR2 SMNVEV (reference sequence). CDR3 coding DNA: TGTGCCAGCAGTTTATCCGACACTCGATTGTCCTACGAGCAGTACTTC. Translating it yields CASSLSDTRLSYEQYF.

The genes are TRBV19 and TRBJ1-5, with 8 bases aligning to TRBD1. Germline V gene sequence: CDR1 LNHDA, CDR2 SQIVND (reference sequence). The CDR3 is made up of 17 amino acids. J lost 3 bases, V lost 0 bases, and 7 bases had no gene match. Written as DNA, the CDR3 is TGTGCCAGTAGTATAGATCCCCAGGGGGCGTCCAATCAGCCCCAGCATTTT. This gives the protein CASSIDPQGASNQPQHF.